These T cell receptor beta chains were read from a single sample in a study of blood T cell repertoires in COVID-19. Assay used: immunoSEQ multiplex PCR; TCRdb lists only in-frame clones, some missing. This table holds around 70,000 clones, roughly 84% found once. The sequenced material came from peripheral blood. These receptors all stem from an elderly woman with active or convalescent COVID-19. Both conserved end residues are trimmed from each CDR3. The order of the fields is V gene, CDR3 length, J gene, clone size, CDR3 protein. Clone size is shown for a subset of rows, as once, few, many or a class of expanded clone.

v_gene: TRBV5-1; len: 12; j_gene: TRBJ2-5; abundance: NA; CDR3aa: ASSTAGGQETQY
v_gene: TRBV7-2; len: 13; j_gene: TRBJ2-4; abundance: NA; CDR3aa: ASSLPGQLVNIQY
v_gene: TRBV4-3; len: 13; j_gene: TRBJ1-2; abundance: NA; CDR3aa: ASSQGLTGRYGYT
v_gene: TRBV6-2/TRBV6-3; len: 13; j_gene: TRBJ2-1; abundance: NA; CDR3aa: ASSYSFFSYNEQF
v_gene: TRBV30; len: 11; j_gene: TRBJ1-1; abundance: NA; CDR3aa: AWTRDSYTEAF
v_gene: TRBV13; len: 13; j_gene: TRBJ2-7; abundance: NA; CDR3aa: ASSLGQGQPREQY
v_gene: TRBV19; len: 18; j_gene: TRBJ1-1; abundance: NA; CDR3aa: ASSIDHRRMENHMNTEAF
v_gene: TRBV7-9; len: 15; j_gene: TRBJ2-3; abundance: once; CDR3aa: ASSFLSSGRSTDTQY
v_gene: TRBV5-1; len: 14; j_gene: TRBJ2-1; abundance: NA; CDR3aa: ASSVEGGHSYNEQF
v_gene: TRBV28; len: 10; j_gene: TRBJ1-2; abundance: once; CDR3aa: ASSLGGYGYT
v_gene: TRBV28; len: 9; j_gene: TRBJ2-7; abundance: once; CDR3aa: ASSLRNGQY
v_gene: TRBV28; len: 13; j_gene: TRBJ1-1; abundance: NA; CDR3aa: ASSPSGGMNTEAF
v_gene: TRBV11-3; len: 16; j_gene: TRBJ2-3; abundance: once; CDR3aa: ASSGRGGTGRSTDTQY
v_gene: TRBV9; len: 12; j_gene: TRBJ2-3; abundance: NA; CDR3aa: ASSLQLEGDTQY
v_gene: TRBV5-4; len: 12; j_gene: TRBJ2-5; abundance: NA; CDR3aa: ASSFGTGGETQY
v_gene: TRBV13; len: 12; j_gene: TRBJ2-3; abundance: NA; CDR3aa: ASSPAGGQDTQY
v_gene: TRBV19; len: 14; j_gene: TRBJ1-1; abundance: NA; CDR3aa: ARTDWRALGYTEAF
v_gene: TRBV7-2; len: 13; j_gene: TRBJ1-2; abundance: NA; CDR3aa: ASSLPFRGGDGYT
v_gene: TRBV6-5; len: 12; j_gene: TRBJ2-1; abundance: NA; CDR3aa: ASRGTSGVNEQF
v_gene: TRBV5-1; len: 13; j_gene: TRBJ2-1; abundance: NA; CDR3aa: ASSSGTGGSVEQF
v_gene: TRBV7-3; len: 13; j_gene: TRBJ2-3; abundance: NA; CDR3aa: ASSSTGGTGDTQY
v_gene: TRBV24-1; len: 13; j_gene: TRBJ2-1; abundance: few; CDR3aa: ATSNPGQGPNEQF
v_gene: TRBV2; len: 13; j_gene: TRBJ1-5; abundance: NA; CDR3aa: ASSISTGPVGPQH
v_gene: TRBV5-6; len: 12; j_gene: TRBJ1-5; abundance: NA; CDR3aa: ASSLWGLNQPQH
v_gene: TRBV30; len: 11; j_gene: TRBJ1-5; abundance: NA; CDR3aa: AWSLASNQPQH
v_gene: TRBV5-1; len: 18; j_gene: TRBJ2-4; abundance: NA; CDR3aa: ASSFIHRTGDKNLENIQY
v_gene: TRBV5-1; len: 12; j_gene: TRBJ1-1; abundance: NA; CDR3aa: ASSLDGVNTEAF
v_gene: TRBV28; len: 12; j_gene: TRBJ1-4; abundance: NA; CDR3aa: ASSPTGADEKLF
v_gene: TRBV28; len: 14; j_gene: TRBJ2-7; abundance: once; CDR3aa: ASSSATGRSSYEQY
v_gene: TRBV9; len: 11; j_gene: TRBJ2-1; abundance: NA; CDR3aa: ASSVVFGNEQF
v_gene: TRBV28; len: 12; j_gene: TRBJ1-5; abundance: NA; CDR3aa: ASSLGAGHQPQH
v_gene: TRBV10-3; len: 11; j_gene: TRBJ1-2; abundance: NA; CDR3aa: AIREDRVDGYT
v_gene: TRBV2; len: 13; j_gene: TRBJ1-1; abundance: NA; CDR3aa: ASRGVGGPNTEAF
v_gene: TRBV15; len: 11; j_gene: TRBJ1-2; abundance: NA; CDR3aa: ATSNGVGYGYT
v_gene: TRBV6-6; len: 13; j_gene: TRBJ2-3; abundance: few; CDR3aa: ASSYSPRGPDTQY
v_gene: TRBV19; len: 10; j_gene: TRBJ1-2; abundance: NA; CDR3aa: ASSYSTNGYT
v_gene: TRBV2; len: 12; j_gene: TRBJ1-6; abundance: NA; CDR3aa: ASLGDSYNSPLH
v_gene: TRBV7-9; len: 14; j_gene: TRBJ2-5; abundance: NA; CDR3aa: ASSLRAQERRETQY
v_gene: TRBV6-5; len: 11; j_gene: TRBJ2-7; abundance: NA; CDR3aa: ASSKTGWGRQY
v_gene: TRBV30; len: 10; j_gene: TRBJ1-4; abundance: NA; CDR3aa: AWSRAEEKLF
v_gene: TRBV5-1; len: 11; j_gene: TRBJ1-1; abundance: once; CDR3aa: ASSLLQGDGAF
v_gene: TRBV19; len: 11; j_gene: TRBJ2-7; abundance: few; CDR3aa: ATRDRGLNEQY
v_gene: TRBV5-6; len: 12; j_gene: TRBJ1-1; abundance: NA; CDR3aa: ASSLFSQNTEAF
v_gene: TRBV10-1; len: 14; j_gene: TRBJ2-1; abundance: NA; CDR3aa: ASSWASGGPQNEQF
v_gene: TRBV5-4; len: 13; j_gene: TRBJ1-6; abundance: once; CDR3aa: ASSLRTVYNSPLH
v_gene: TRBV24-1; len: 14; j_gene: TRBJ2-7; abundance: NA; CDR3aa: ATSAPVRGGNYEQY
v_gene: TRBV19; len: 14; j_gene: TRBJ2-7; abundance: NA; CDR3aa: ASSPRGTGVINEQY
v_gene: TRBV7-2; len: 15; j_gene: TRBJ2-1; abundance: once; CDR3aa: ASSLSVVAGGPDEQF